The 3 T cell receptor beta chains in this list originate from one sample, sequenced in a study of technical replicates of blood from a few donors. This table comes from immunoSEQ multiplex PCR, and its TCRdb copy is limited to in-frame clones, with some not included. This sample carries 85,000 to 100,000 clones, about 95% of them seen once, and the ten largest clones take over 0.25%. Sequenced sample: T cells isolated from PBMCs. The source is a human donor in good health.

In regard to this clone: At one boundary the junction diverges from the germline segment, which might be a read error. V usage is TRBV13 and J usage is TRBJ2-7; TRBD2 matches at 12 bases. This CDR3 contains 15 residues. Germline-derived CDR1 and CDR2 are PRHDT and FYEKMQ (reference sequence). DNA of the CDR3: TGTGCCAGCAGCCTAGGGACTAGCGGGTTCAACGAGCAGTACTTC. Encoded protein: CASSLGTSGFNEQYF.

The rearrangement uses TRBV27 and TRBJ2-7, with D possibly TRBD1 on 6 matching bases. The CDR3 has 12 amino acids. V gave up 8 bases and J gave up 5 bases, with 13 bases separating them. Germline CDR1 and CDR2: MNHEY and SMNVEV (reference sequence). Here the CDR3 reads CASSQGKDEQYF. CDR3 in DNA: TGTGCCAGCTCCCAGGGGAAGGACGAGCAGTACTTC.

The chain couples TRBV25-1 to TRBJ1-1; 9 positions match TRBD1. V shed 10 bases, J shed 7 bases, and the junction held 22 bases outside the gene matches. Germline lookup yields CDR1 MGHDK and CDR2 SYGVNS. The CDR3 loop spans 17 amino acids. The CDR3 loop is CAIPRAGQGTGRDEAFF. The CDR3 bases are TGTGCCATTCCACGGGCAGGACAGGGGACGGGGCGGGATGAAGCTTTCTTT.